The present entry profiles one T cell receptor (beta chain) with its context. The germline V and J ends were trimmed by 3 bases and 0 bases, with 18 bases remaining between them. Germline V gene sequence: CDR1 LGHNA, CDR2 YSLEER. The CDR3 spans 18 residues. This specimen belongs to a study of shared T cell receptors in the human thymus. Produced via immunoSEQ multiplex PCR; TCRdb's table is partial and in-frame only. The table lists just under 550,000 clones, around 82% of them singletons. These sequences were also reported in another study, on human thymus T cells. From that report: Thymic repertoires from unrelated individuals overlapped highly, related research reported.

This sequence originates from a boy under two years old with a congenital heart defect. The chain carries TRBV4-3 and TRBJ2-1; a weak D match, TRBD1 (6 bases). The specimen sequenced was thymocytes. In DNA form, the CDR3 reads TGCGCCAGCAGCCAGGCATTGGGGGCTGGGAGCTCCTACAATGAGCAGTTCTTC. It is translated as CASSQALGAGSSYNEQFF.